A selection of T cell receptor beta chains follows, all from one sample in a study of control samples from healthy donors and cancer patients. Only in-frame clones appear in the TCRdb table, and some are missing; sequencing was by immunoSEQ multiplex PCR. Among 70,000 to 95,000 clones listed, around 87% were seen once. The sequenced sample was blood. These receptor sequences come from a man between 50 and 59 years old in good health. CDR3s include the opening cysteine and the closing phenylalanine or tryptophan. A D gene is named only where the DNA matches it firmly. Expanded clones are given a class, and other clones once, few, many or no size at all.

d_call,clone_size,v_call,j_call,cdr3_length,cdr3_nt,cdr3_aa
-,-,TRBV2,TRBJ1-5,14,TGTGCCAGCAGTGAACAAAATAGCAATCAGCCCCAGCATTTT,CASSEQNSNQPQHF
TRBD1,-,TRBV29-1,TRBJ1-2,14,TGCAGCGTGGGAAGGGACAGGGAAAACTATGGCTACACCTTC,CSVGRDRENYGYTF
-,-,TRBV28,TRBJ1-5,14,TGTGCCAGCAGAGCCGGGACCTTCAATCAGCCCCAGCATTTT,CASRAGTFNQPQHF
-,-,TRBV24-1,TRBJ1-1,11,TGTGCCACCAATCAGGGAGGGGAAGCTTTCTTT,CATNQGGEAFF
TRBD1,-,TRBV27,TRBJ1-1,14,TGTGCCAGCAGCACCGACAGGGGGTTCACTGAAGCTTTCTTT,CASSTDRGFTEAFF
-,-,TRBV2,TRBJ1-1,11,TGTGCCGGCTACGGGGGGACTGAAGCTTTCTTT,CAGYGGTEAFF
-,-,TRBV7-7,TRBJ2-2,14,TGTGCCAGCAGCCCCACAGGGTACACCGGGGAGCTGTTTTTT,CASSPTGYTGELFF
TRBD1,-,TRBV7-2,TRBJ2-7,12,TGTGCCAGCAAAGGGGGCGGCTACGAGCAGTACTTC,CASKGGGYEQYF
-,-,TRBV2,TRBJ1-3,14,TGTGCCAGCAGCGGCAGGGAGGTCGGAAACACCATATATTTT,CASSGREVGNTIYF
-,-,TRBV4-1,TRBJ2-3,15,TGCGCCAGCAGCCAAGGGTCAGGGAAAGTGGATACGCAGTATTTT,CASSQGSGKVDTQYF
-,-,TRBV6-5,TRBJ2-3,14,TGTGCCAGCAAGGAGGGGCTTGGCACAGATACGCAGTATTTT,CASKEGLGTDTQYF
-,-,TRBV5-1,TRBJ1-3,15,TGCGCCAGCAGCTTGGCCCTGAGCTCTGGAAACACCATATATTTT,CASSLALSSGNTIYF
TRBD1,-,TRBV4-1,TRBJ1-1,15,TGCGCCAGCAGCCGTTATGGACAGGCGAACACTGAAGCTTTCTTT,CASSRYGQANTEAFF
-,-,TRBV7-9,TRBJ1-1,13,TGTGCCAGCAGCTTAGGGGGTTTCACTGAAGCTTTCTTT,CASSLGGFTEAFF
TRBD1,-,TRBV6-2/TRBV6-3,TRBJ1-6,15,TGTGCCAGCAGTCTCGGACAGGGGGAAAATTCACCCCTCCACTTT,CASSLGQGENSPLHF
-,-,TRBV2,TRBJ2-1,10,TGTGCCAGTGATAACAATGAGCAGTTCTTC,CASDNNEQFF
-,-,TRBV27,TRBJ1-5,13,TGTGCCAGCAGTCCATGGGATTCCCAGCCCCAGCATTTT,CASSPWDSQPQHF
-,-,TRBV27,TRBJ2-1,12,TGTGCCAGCGGGACTTACTACAATGAGCAGTTCTTC,CASGTYYNEQFF
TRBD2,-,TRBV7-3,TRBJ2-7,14,TGTGCCAGCAGCTTACTAGCGGGCCGCTACGAGCAGTACTTC,CASSLLAGRYEQYF
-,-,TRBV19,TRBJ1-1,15,TGTGCCAGTAGTAGAAACGACCTCTTGAACACTGAAGCTTTCTTT,CASSRNDLLNTEAFF
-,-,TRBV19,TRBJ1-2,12,TGTGCCAGTAGTCAGGATTTCTATGGCTACACCTTC,CASSQDFYGYTF
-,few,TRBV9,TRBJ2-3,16,TGTGCCAGCAGCGTAGCTGGGGGGTTCAGCACAGATACGCAGTATTTT,CASSVAGGFSTDTQYF
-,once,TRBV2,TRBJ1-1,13,TGTGCCAGCAGTGATCAGGGGTACACTGAAGCTTTCTTT,CASSDQGYTEAFF
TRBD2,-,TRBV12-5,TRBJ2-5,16,TGTGCTAGTGGCCCCAGCATGCGGGGGGGTAGGGAGACCCAGTACTTC,CASGPSMRGGRETQYF
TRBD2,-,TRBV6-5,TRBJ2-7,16,TGTGCCAGCAGTTACTCCCTGGGCGGGAGTAAAGGCGAGCAGTACTTC,CASSYSLGGSKGEQYF
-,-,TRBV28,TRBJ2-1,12,TGTGCCAGCAGTCCCGGACTTAATGAGCAGTTCTTC,CASSPGLNEQFF